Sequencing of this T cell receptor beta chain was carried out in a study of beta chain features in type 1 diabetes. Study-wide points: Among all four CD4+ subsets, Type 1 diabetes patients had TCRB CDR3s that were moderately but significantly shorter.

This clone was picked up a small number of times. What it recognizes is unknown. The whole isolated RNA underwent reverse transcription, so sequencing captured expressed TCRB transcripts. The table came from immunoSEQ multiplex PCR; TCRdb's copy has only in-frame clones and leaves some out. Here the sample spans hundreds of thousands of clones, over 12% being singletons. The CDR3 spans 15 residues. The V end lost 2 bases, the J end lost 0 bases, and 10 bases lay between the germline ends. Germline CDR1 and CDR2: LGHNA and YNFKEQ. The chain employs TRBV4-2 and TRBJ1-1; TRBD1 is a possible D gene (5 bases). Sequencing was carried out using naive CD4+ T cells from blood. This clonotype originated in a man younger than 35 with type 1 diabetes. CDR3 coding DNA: TGTGCCAGCAGCCAACGGGACGGCATGAACACTGAAGCTTTCTTT. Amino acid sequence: CASSQRDGMNTEAFF.